What follows is one T cell receptor beta chain and its context. Its antigen is unidentified. Per the germline V gene, CDR1 is MGHRA and CDR2 is YSYEKL. This CDR3 is 16 amino acids long. The trim removed 0 bases at V and 3 bases at J, leaving 7 bases unmatched. Amplified TCR beta CDR3 regions derived from RNA transcripts. The HTBI primer set was used in a first-round RT-PCR of the TCR CDR3. TCRdb re-analysed the multiplex PCR reads in MiXCR, keeping a single row per CDR3 protein. The sample has more than 550,000 distinct CDR3 sequences; 15% to 20% are singletons. The authors deemed Graves' hyperthyroidism stable absent ophthalmopathy progression within 18 months. Exclusion of a patient resulted from uncontrolled infection, other autoimmune disease, pregnancy or lactation. Each diagnosis drew on symptoms, thyroxine, TRAb, thyroid ultrasound and orbital computed tomography findings. This sample is drawn from a study of T cells in Graves' hyperthyroidism and ophthalmopathy. The study's findings and limits: Progression to ophthalmopathy was predicted a median of approximately 6.4 months early.

The origin of this receptor is a man aged 50 to 60 with Graves' hyperthyroidism. Sequences were obtained from blood. The gene calls are TRBV4-1 and TRBJ2-7; 8 nucleotides match TRBD2. The CDR3 region has the DNA TGCGCCAGCAGCCAAGATCCGGGAGGGACGTACTACGAGCAGTACTTC. It translates to CASSQDPGGTYYEQYF.